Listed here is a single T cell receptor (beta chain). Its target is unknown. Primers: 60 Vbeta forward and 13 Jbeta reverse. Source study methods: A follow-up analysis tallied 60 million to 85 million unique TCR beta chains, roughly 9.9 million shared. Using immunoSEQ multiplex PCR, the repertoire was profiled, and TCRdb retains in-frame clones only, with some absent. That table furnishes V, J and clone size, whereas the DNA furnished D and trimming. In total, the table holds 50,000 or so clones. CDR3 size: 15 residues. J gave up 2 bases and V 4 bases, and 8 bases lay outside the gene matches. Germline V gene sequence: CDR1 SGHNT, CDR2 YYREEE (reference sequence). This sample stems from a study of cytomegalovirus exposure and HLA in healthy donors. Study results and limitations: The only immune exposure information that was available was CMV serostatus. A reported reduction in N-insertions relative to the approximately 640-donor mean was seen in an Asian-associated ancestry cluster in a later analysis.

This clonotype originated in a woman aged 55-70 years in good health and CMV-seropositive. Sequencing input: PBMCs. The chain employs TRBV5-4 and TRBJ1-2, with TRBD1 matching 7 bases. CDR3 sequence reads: CASSPSTGANYGYTF. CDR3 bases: TGTGCCAGCAGCCCAAGTACAGGGGCCAACTATGGCTACACCTTC.